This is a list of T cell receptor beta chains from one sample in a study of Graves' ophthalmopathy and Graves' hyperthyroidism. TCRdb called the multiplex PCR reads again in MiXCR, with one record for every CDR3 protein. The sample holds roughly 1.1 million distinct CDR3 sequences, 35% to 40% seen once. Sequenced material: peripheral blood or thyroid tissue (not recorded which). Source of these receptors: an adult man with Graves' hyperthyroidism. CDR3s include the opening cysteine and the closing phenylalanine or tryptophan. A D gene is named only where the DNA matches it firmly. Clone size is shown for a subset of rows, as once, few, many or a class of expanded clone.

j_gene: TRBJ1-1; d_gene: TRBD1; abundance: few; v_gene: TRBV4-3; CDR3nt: TGCGCCAGCAGCCAAGAGACAGGGGGCGCGTTGAGGTCCGAAGCTTTCTTT; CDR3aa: CASSQETGGALRSEAFF
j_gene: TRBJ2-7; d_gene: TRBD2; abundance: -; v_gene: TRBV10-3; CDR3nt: TGTGCCATCAGTCGGGGGGGTAGCGGGAACTACGAGCAGTACTTC; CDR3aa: CAISRGGSGNYEQYF
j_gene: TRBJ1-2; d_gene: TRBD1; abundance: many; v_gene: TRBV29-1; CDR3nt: TGCAGCGTTGGGGCAGGGGGCTCAAATTACTATGGCTACACCTTC; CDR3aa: CSVGAGGSNYYGYTF
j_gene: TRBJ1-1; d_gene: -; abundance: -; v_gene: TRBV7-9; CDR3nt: TGTGCCAGCAGCTTAGCGCGGGCTGAAGCTTTCTTT; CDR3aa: CASSLARAEAFF
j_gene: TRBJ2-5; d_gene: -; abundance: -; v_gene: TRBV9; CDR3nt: TGTGCCAGCAGCGTCGGACAGGCCGGGAGTCACCAAGAGACCCAGTACTTC; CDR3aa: CASSVGQAGSHQETQYF
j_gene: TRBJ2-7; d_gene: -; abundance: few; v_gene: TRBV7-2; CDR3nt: TGTGCCAGCAGCCCCGAGCGGTTCTCCTACGAGCAGTACTTC; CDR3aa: CASSPERFSYEQYF
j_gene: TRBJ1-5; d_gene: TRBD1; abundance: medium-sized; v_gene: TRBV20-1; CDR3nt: TGCAGTGCTACGTATACGGGACAGGGGTTTCAGCCCCAGCATTTT; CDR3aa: CSATYTGQGFQPQHF
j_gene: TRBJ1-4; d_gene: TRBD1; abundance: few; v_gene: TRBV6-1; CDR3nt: TGTGCCAGCAGCCAGGGACAGCCGGCTGAAAAACTGTTTTTT; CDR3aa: CASSQGQPAEKLFF
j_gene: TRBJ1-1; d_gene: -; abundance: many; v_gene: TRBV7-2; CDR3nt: TGTGCCAGCAGCTTAGCGTCTGGATGGGATTTCGGTGAAGCTTTCTTT; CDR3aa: CASSLASGWDFGEAFF
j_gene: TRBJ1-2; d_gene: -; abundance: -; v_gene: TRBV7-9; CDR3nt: TGTGCCAGCAGCGGCCGGGTCCACTATGGCTACACCTTC; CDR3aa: CASSGRVHYGYTF
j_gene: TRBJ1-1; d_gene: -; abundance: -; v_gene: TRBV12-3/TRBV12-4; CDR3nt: TGTGCCAGCAGTACCGGTCCCAAAATTTTTGAAGCTTTCTTT; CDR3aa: CASSTGPKIFEAFF
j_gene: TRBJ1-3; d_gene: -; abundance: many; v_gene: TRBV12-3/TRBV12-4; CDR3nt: TGTGCCAGCACTGCCGGGACGCATGGAAACACCATATATTTT; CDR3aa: CASTAGTHGNTIYF
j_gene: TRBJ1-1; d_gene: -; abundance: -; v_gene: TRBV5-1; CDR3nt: TGCGCCAGCAGCTTGGAACAGACGGATGGGGCTTTCTTT; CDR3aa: CASSLEQTDGAFF
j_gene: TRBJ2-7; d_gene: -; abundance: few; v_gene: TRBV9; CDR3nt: TGTGCCAGCAGCGCCGAGGCGTCAGAGAGCTACGAGCAGTACTTC; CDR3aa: CASSAEASESYEQYF
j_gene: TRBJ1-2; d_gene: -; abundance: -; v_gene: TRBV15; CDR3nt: TGTGCCACCAGCAGAGTTGGGGCGTCTGGCTACACCTTT; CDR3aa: CATSRVGASGYTF
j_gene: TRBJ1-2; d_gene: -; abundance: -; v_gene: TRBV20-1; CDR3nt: TGCAGTGCCACCCTAGGGAGGTCAAGAAACTATGGCTACACCTTC; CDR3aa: CSATLGRSRNYGYTF
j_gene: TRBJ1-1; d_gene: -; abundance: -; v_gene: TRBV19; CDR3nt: TGTGCCAGTAGTACACGTGTGGGTCACCTTGAAGCTTTCTTT; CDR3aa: CASSTRVGHLEAFF
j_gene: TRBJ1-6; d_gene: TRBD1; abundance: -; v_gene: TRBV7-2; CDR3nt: TGTGCCAGCAGCTCAGCCGGGACAGGGGGCACAATGGGGTCACCCCTCCACTTT; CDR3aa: CASSSAGTGGTMGSPLHF
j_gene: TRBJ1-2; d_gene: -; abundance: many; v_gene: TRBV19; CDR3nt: TGTGCCAGTAGTATCCCACTTTTGGTCAGCCACTATGGCTACACCTTC; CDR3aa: CASSIPLLVSHYGYTF
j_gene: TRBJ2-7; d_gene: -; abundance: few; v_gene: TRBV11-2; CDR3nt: TGTGCCAGCAGCTTTGGGTTTCTCGTGGGCTACGAGCAGTACTTC; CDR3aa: CASSFGFLVGYEQYF
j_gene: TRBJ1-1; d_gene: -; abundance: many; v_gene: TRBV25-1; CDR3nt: TGTGCCAGCAGCCGCAGCGGGGATGGAACTGAAGCTTTCTTT; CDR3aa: CASSRSGDGTEAFF
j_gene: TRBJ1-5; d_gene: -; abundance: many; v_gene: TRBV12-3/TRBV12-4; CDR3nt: TGTGCCAGCAGTTATACTAAGAGCAATCAGCCCCAGCATTTT; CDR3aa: CASSYTKSNQPQHF
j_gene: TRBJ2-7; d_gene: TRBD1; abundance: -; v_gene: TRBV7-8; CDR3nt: TGTGCCAGCAGCCGACCGGGACAGAACTCCTACGAGCAGTACTTC; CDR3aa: CASSRPGQNSYEQYF
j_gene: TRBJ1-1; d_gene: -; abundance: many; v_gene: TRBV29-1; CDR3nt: TGCAGCGTTGCGGGGGTTTTGGGCACTGAAGCTTTCTTT; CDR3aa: CSVAGVLGTEAFF
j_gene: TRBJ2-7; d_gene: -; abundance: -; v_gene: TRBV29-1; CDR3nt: TGCAGCGTCGGGGGAGGTTCTCTGGAGCAGTACTTC; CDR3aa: CSVGGGSLEQYF
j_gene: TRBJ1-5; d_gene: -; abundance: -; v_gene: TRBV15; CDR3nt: TGTGCCCAACGTCCGGGCCCCCCTCTCAGCAATCAGCCCCAGCATTTT; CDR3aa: CAQRPGPPLSNQPQHF